Sequencing of this TCR beta chain was carried out in a study of T cell responses to AZD1222 COVID-19 vaccine. TCRdb's copy holds only in-frame clones and misses some; the assay was immunoSEQ multiplex PCR. The sample gives some 40,000 clones, over 70% of which show up once; 3% to 5% is in the top ten. Study observations and caveats: Baseline seropositives among AZD1222 recipients totaled only five to seven. Spike-specific TCR repertoires showed rising breadth and depth after two AZD1222 doses.

The CDR3 sequence is 12 residues long. From germline, CDR1 is ENHRY and CDR2 SYGVKD. J lost 6 bases, V lost 6 bases, and 1 base had no gene match. Note on this clone: What it binds is unknown.

V usage is TRBV10-3 and J usage is TRBJ1-4, with TRBD1 matching over 7 bases. The source is an adult in good health. Material: peripheral blood, obtained on day 0 of AZD1222 vaccination. The CDR3 nucleotides read TGTGCCATCAGCGACAGGGATGAAAAACTGTTTTTT. It is translated as CAISDRDEKLFF.